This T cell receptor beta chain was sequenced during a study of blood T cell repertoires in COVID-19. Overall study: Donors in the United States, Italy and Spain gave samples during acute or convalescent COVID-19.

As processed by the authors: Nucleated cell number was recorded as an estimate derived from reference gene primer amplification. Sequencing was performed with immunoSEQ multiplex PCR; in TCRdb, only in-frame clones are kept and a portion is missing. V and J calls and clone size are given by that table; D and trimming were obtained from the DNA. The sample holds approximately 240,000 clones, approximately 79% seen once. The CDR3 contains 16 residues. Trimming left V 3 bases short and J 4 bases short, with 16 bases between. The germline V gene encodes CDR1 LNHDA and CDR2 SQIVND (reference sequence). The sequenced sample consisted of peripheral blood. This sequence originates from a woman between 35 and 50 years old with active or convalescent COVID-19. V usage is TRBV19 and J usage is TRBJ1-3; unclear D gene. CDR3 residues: CASSIPLLSKGNTIYF. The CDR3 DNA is TGTGCCAGTAGTATCCCCCTATTATCGAAAGGAAACACCATATATTTT.